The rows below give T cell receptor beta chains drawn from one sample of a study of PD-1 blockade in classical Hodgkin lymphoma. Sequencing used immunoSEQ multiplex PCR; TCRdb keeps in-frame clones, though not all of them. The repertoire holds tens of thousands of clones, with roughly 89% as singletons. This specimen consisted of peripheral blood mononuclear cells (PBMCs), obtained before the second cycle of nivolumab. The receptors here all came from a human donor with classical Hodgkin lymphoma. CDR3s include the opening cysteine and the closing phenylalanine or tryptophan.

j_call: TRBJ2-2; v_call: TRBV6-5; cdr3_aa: CASSYSGKVTGELFF
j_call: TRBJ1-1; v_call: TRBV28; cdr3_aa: CASSFAVHTEAFF
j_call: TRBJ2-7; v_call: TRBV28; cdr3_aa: CASSLYGGSYEQYF
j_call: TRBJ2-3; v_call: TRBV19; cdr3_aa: CASSIDDLGVAQYF
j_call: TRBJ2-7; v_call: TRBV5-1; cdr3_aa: CASSLDWALSSYEQYF
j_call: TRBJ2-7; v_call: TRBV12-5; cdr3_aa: CASGLPHFPSYEQYF
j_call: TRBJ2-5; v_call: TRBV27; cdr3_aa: CASSFGVRETQYF
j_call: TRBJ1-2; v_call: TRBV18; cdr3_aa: CASSPSGDGYTF
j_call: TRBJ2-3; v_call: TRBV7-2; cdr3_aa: CASSSRPLAGASTDTQYF
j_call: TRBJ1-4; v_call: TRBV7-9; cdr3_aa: CASSLGGAEKLFF
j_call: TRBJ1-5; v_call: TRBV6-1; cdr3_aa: CASSERGTGVQPQHF
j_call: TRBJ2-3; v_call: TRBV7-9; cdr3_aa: CASSLAEGRGARYF
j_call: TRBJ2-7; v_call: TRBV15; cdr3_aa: CATSRGTAAEQYF
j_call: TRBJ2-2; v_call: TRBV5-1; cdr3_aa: CASSFNTGELFF
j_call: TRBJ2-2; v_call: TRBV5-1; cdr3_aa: CASSPGTGSNTGELFF
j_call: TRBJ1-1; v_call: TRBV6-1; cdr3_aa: CASSELSSEAAFF
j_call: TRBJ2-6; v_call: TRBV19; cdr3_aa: CASSIQGVAPGANVLTF
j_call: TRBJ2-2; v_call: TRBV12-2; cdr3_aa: CASRNFRDTGELFF
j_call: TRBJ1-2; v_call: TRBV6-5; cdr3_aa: CASVSPYGYTF
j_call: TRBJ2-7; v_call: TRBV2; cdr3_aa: CASSGQGAGYEQYF
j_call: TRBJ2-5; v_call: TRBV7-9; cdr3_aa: CASSLWGETQYF
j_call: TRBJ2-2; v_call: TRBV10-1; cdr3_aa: CASQRGPNTGELFF
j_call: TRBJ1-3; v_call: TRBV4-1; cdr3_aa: CASSQDFGRQNTIYF
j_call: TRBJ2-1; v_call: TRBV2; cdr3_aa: CASSGGPHNEQFF
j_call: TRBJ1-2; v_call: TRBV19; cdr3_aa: CASSPIGTATYGYTF
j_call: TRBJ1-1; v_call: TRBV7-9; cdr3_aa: CASRPGQGPAFF
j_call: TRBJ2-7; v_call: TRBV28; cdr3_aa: CASSYRDRGLYEQYF
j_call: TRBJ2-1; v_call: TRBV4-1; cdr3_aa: CASSQEREQFF
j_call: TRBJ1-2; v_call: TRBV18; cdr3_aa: CASSQGAGYGYTF
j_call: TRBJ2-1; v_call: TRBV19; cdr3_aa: CASSMARSSYNEQFF
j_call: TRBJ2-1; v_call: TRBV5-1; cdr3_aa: CASMRGSGSYEQFF
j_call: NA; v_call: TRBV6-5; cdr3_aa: CASSYSIQAEQYF
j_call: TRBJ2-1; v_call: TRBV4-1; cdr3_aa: CASSQVIARSSYNEQFF
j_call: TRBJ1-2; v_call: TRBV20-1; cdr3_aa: CSASSLYGYTF
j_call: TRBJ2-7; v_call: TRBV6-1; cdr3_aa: CASGREASVPYEQYF
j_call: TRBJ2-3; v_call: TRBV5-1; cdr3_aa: CASSLAGASGDTQYF
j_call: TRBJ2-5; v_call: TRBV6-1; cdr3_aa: CASSERLAGGFSQETQYF
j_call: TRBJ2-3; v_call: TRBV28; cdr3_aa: CASLGGDTQYF
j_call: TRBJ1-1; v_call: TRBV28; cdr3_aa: CASSVTGGPFPEAFF